What follows are 27 T cell receptor beta chains derived from one specimen sequenced in a study of shared clonotypes between healthy human individuals. The protocol was immunoSEQ multiplex PCR, while the TCRdb copy is restricted to in-frame clones and leaves out a portion. The sample records a few million clones, about nine tenths being singletons. The sample comprised naive CD4+ T cells from PBMCs. Documented subset: CD45RA+ positively selected. These receptors all come from a man between 18 and 29 years old in good health. Some clones in this sample may be carry-over from other donors' samples.

Written as DNA, the CDR3 is TGTGCCATCAGCGCGACTAGCGGGAGGTTCGAAGCCGGGGAGCTGTTTTTT. As protein: CAISATSGRFEAGELFF. The V call is TRBV10-3, the J call TRBJ2-2, with 13 bases aligning to TRBD2. The CDR3 runs to 17 residues. With 6 bases clipped from V and 6 bases from J, the junction kept 10 bases outside the gene matches. Germline lookup yields CDR1 ENHRY and CDR2 SYGVKD.

The rearrangement links TRBV7-2 to TRBJ2-3, with D unclear. The CDR3 covers 16 residues. V was trimmed by 0 bases and J by 1 base, leaving 11 bases between them. From germline, CDR1 is SGHTA and CDR2 FQGNSA. CDR3 in DNA: TGTGCCAGCAGCTTAGCGGTGGCGATCGGCACAGATACGCAGTATTTT. Its translation: CASSLAVAIGTDTQYF.

The chain couples TRBV15 to TRBJ2-1; 8 bases are shared with TRBD2. Germline V gene sequence: CDR1 LNHNV, CDR2 YYDKDF (reference sequence). With 3 bases clipped from V and 6 bases from J, the junction kept 4 bases outside the gene matches. The CDR3 covers 14 residues. The CDR3 nucleotides read TGTGCCACCAGCAGGCCGGGACTAGGCAATGAGCAGTTCTTC. The encoded protein is CATSRPGLGNEQFF.

The chain recombines TRBV28 with TRBJ2-7; 8 bases match TRBD1. Looked up from germline, CDR1 is MDHEN and CDR2 is SYDVKM. This CDR3 spans 14 amino acids. Trimming took 3 bases from V and 7 from J; bases not matched to a gene: 8. The DNA of the CDR3 is TGTGCCAGCAGTTTCCAGGACAGGGTGGGGGAGCAGTACTTC. This sequence encodes CASSFQDRVGEQYF.

The chain couples TRBV10-1 to TRBJ2-7; 8 nucleotides align to TRBD2. V shed 7 bases and J 3 bases; nucleotides not matched to a gene: 8. There are 14 residues in the CDR3. CDR1 and CDR2 (germline): WNHNN, SYGVQD (reference sequence). The CDR3 region is CASIPSGSVYEQYF. In nucleotides, the CDR3 is TGCGCCAGCATCCCCAGCGGGAGTGTCTACGAGCAGTACTTC.

This clone was seen just once. The chain combines TRBV18 with TRBJ2-7, with D possibly matching TRBD1 (6 bases). Germline-derived CDR1 and CDR2 are KGHSH and LQKENI. Deletions cut 3 bases from V and 3 bases from J, with 18 bases between. The CDR3 contains 16 residues. The CDR3 is CASSPSSGDWGYEQYF. CDR3 sequence (DNA): TGTGCCAGCTCACCTAGTTCAGGGGATTGGGGCTACGAGCAGTACTTC.

This sequence joins TRBV11-2 and TRBJ2-2, with no clear D. The CDR3 spans 12 residues. The germline V gene encodes CDR1 SGHAT and CDR2 FQNNGV. Trimming stripped 6 bases from V and 6 bases from J, with 8 bases between. The CDR3 region is CASRRVAGELFF. The CDR3, as DNA: TGTGCCAGCAGAAGGGTGGCCGGGGAGCTGTTTTTT.

CDR3 DNA: TGTGCCAGCAGCCCCCGGGTCGGGGAGAATGAGCAGTTCTTC. Translating gives CASSPRVGENEQFF. This rearrangement joins TRBV9 to TRBJ2-1, with D perhaps TRBD2 (5 bases). This CDR3 has 14 residues. V lost 4 bases, J lost 7 bases, and 15 bases lay in between. Per germline, CDR1 SGDLS and CDR2 YYNGEE.

The chain couples TRBV21-1 to TRBJ2-7; the listed D gene, TRBD1, was not tested against the DNA. TRBV21-1 is a recognized pseudogene. The CDR3 has 12 amino acids. Written as DNA, the CDR3 is TGTGCCACATGTCAGGGGTTCGACGAGCAGTACTTC. It encodes CATCQGFDEQYF.

The chain links TRBV2 to TRBJ2-2; D may be TRBD1 (5 bases). The germline V and J ends were trimmed by 3 bases and 1 base, with 9 bases remaining between them. The CDR3 consists of 15 residues. Germline CDR1 reads SNHLY; CDR2 reads FYNNEI. The CDR3 sequence is CASSEGRWNTGELFF. The CDR3 nucleotides are TGTGCCAGCAGTGAGGGGCGGTGGAACACCGGGGAGCTGTTTTTT.

This clone showed up just once. The V call is TRBV28, the J call TRBJ1-4, with TRBD1 identical over 8 bases. CDR1 MDHEN and CDR2 SYDVKM come from the germline V gene. The CDR3 loop spans 15 amino acids. The junction had 10 bases not matched to a gene; V was cut back by 2 bases and J by 11 bases. This CDR3 is CASSLLGTGPRKLFF. CDR3 sequence (DNA): TGTGCCAGCAGTTTACTGGGGACAGGTCCGAGGAAACTGTTTTTT.

V is TRBV18 and J is TRBJ1-5, with a weak D call TRBD1 (6 bases). Germline lookup yields CDR1 KGHSH and CDR2 LQKENI. V was pared by 6 bases and J by 5 bases, with 14 bases between. This CDR3 is 14 amino acids long. The chain's CDR3 is CASSPTGQDQPQHF. Written as DNA, the CDR3 is TGTGCCAGCTCCCCAACAGGGCAGGATCAGCCCCAGCATTTT.

CDR3 nucleotide sequence: TGCGCCAGCAGCTTGGGGGACAGATATACCAATGAAAAACTGTTTTTT. The encoded protein is CASSLGDRYTNEKLFF. V and J are TRBV5-1 and TRBJ1-4; TRBD1 aligns across 7 bases. The length of the CDR3 is 16 residues. J was trimmed by 5 bases and V by 0 bases; bases with no gene match: 7. Looked up from germline, CDR1 is SGHRS and CDR2 is YFSETQ.

The gene calls are TRBV15 and TRBJ2-6; 11 bases map to TRBD1. CDR3 length: 19 residues. V dropped 0 bases and J dropped 0; count of bases not matched to a gene: 4. The germline V gene encodes CDR1 LNHNV and CDR2 YYDKDF (reference sequence). The CDR3 protein is CATSRDRGQGDSGANVLTF. Written as DNA, the CDR3 is TGTGCCACCAGCAGAGATCGGGGACAGGGGGACTCTGGGGCCAACGTCCTGACTTTC.

This CDR3 reads CASSQDVGGRASYEQYF. DNA for the CDR3: TGCGCCAGCAGCCAAGATGTGGGGGGGAGGGCCTCCTACGAGCAGTACTTC. The rearrangement links TRBV4-3 to TRBJ2-7, with 7 bases fitting TRBD2. The CDR3 covers 17 residues. From germline, CDR1 is LGHNA and CDR2 YSLEER. The ends lost 0 bases at V and 0 bases at J; junction bases unmatched: 8.

The V gene is TRBV9, the J gene TRBJ1-1; D remains ambiguous. V lost 1 base, J lost 4 bases, and 14 bases lay in between. CDR1 and CDR2 from the germline V gene are SGDLS and YYNGEE. The CDR3 is 15 residues long. The CDR3 region is CASSVSSGYGTEAFF. CDR3 sequence (DNA): TGTGCCAGCAGCGTAAGTTCCGGGTATGGCACTGAAGCTTTCTTT. Based on the CDR3 plus reference TRBV9 and TRBJ1-1, the full variable domain is DSGVTQTPKHLITATGQRVTLRCSPRSGDLSVYWYQQSLDQGLQFLIQYYNGEERAKGNILERFSAQQFPDLHSELNLSSLELGDSALYFCASSVSSGYGTEAFFGQGTRLTVV.

V is TRBV11-3 and J is TRBJ2-2; 9 bases fit TRBD1. Germline V gene data show CDR1 as SGHNT and CDR2 as YENEEA. Unmatched junction bases numbered 5, after V lost 5 bases and J lost 1 base. This CDR3 has 16 residues. CDR3 coding DNA: TGTGCCAGCAGCCCTGGACAGGGGCGGAACACCGGGGAGCTGTTTTTT. Translated, it gives CASSPGQGRNTGELFF.

The V call is TRBV2, the J call TRBJ2-7; 9 bases are a match to TRBD1. The germline CDR1 and CDR2 sequences are SNHLY and FYNNEI. The CDR3 contains 13 residues. V shed 6 bases, J shed 5 bases, and the junction held 5 bases outside the gene matches. CDR3 amino acids: CASRGQGRDEQYF. The CDR3 region has the DNA TGTGCCAGCAGAGGACAGGGGCGCGACGAGCAGTACTTC.

V is TRBV2 and J is TRBJ1-4; perhaps TRBD1 as D (5 bases). The V gene lost 2 bases and the J gene lost 2 bases, with 12 bases spanning the gap. Germline CDR1 is SNHLY and CDR2 is FYNNEI. The CDR3 contains 16 residues. The CDR3 is CASSELGAGTNEKLFF. The CDR3 DNA is TGTGCCAGCAGTGAACTTGGGGCAGGGACTAATGAAAAACTGTTTTTT.

The chain employs TRBV7-2 and TRBJ2-3; D not certain. Trimming removed 4 bases at V and 4 bases at J, with 12 bases between. This CDR3 contains 14 residues. Germline V gene lookup returns CDR1 SGHTA and CDR2 FQGNSA. DNA for the CDR3: TGTGCCAGCAGCTCCGAACCCTGGGCAGATACGCAGTATTTT. It translates to CASSSEPWADTQYF.

Worth noting for this clone: Other DNA sequences in this sample translate to the same CDR3. The CDR3 nucleotides are TGTGCCAGCAGCGCCACTAGCGGGACTTACAATGAGCAGTTCTTC. Its protein product is CASSATSGTYNEQFF. V is TRBV5-4 and J is TRBJ2-1; the match to TRBD2 covers 10 bases. The CDR3 loop spans 15 amino acids. J lost 4 bases, V lost 4 bases, and 5 bases had no gene match. CDR1 and CDR2 (germline): SGHNT, YYREEE (reference sequence).

This rearrangement joins TRBV5-1 to TRBJ1-2; 9 nucleotides align to TRBD1. V lost 4 bases to trimming and J lost 4 bases; unmatched junction nucleotides: 8. Germline loops: CDR1 SGHRS, CDR2 YFSETQ. The CDR3 length is 15 residues. This chain's CDR3 is CASSDGGQGAYGYTF. In DNA, the CDR3 is TGCGCCAGCAGCGATGGGGGACAGGGTGCCTATGGCTACACCTTC.

This chain connects TRBV7-2 to TRBJ2-7, with no clear D. Germline V gene lookup returns CDR1 SGHTA and CDR2 FQGNSA. Trimming stripped 1 base from V and 0 bases from J, with 10 bases between. CDR3 size: 15 residues. This chain's CDR3 is CASSLVALGSYEQYF. In nucleotides, the CDR3 is TGTGCCAGCAGCTTAGTGGCCCTCGGCTCCTACGAGCAGTACTTC. Filled out from reference TRBV7-2 and TRBJ2-7, the complete variable domain reads GAGVSQSPSNKVTEKGKDVELRCDPISGHTALYWYRQSLGQGLEFLIYFQGNSAPDKSGLPSDRFSAERTGGSVSTLTIQRTQQEDSAVYLCASSLVALGSYEQYFGPGTRLTVT.

Worth noting for this clone: Other DNA variants within this sample encode the same CDR3. The V gene is TRBV7-2, the J gene TRBJ2-1; D perhaps matches TRBD1 (5 bases). This CDR3 has 13 residues. Germline loops: CDR1 SGHTA, CDR2 FQGNSA. With 4 bases removed from V and 3 bases from J, the gap between germline ends came to 7 bases. CDR3 nucleotides: TGTGCCAGCAGCTCAGGGCTCTACAATGAGCAGTTCTTC. Residues: CASSSGLYNEQFF. Variable domain in full (rest from reference TRBV7-2 and TRBJ2-1): GAGVSQSPSNKVTEKGKDVELRCDPISGHTALYWYRQSLGQGLEFLIYFQGNSAPDKSGLPSDRFSAERTGGSVSTLTIQRTQQEDSAVYLCASSSGLYNEQFFGPGTRLTVL.

This chain uses TRBV4-3 with TRBJ2-3; D not resolved. CDR1 and CDR2 from the germline V gene are LGHNA and YSLEER. Trimming cost V 2 bases and J 2 bases, with 8 bases left between them. This CDR3 spans 14 amino acids. The CDR3 DNA sequence: TGCGCCAGCAGCCAAAGGACCGTCACAGATACGCAGTATTTT. Encoded protein: CASSQRTVTDTQYF.

V is TRBV6-6 and J is TRBJ2-7; TRBD2 matches 9 bases. After removal of 4 bases from V and 6 bases from J, the junction contained 10 bases not matched to a gene. The CDR3 covers 15 residues. Germline loops: CDR1 MNHNY, CDR2 SVGAGI (reference sequence). This CDR3 reads CASSSAGGPPGEQYF. CDR3 DNA: TGTGCCAGCAGTTCAGCGGGAGGCCCCCCGGGCGAGCAGTACTTC.

The chain has TRBV28 and TRBJ1-2, with D hard to call. The germline gives CDR1 MDHEN, CDR2 SYDVKM. Trimming cost V 5 bases and J 4 bases, with 14 bases left between them. CDR3 length equals 14 residues. The chain's CDR3 is CASSIWTAPYGYTF. The CDR3 DNA sequence: TGTGCCAGCAGTATTTGGACTGCGCCCTATGGCTACACCTTC.